A selection of T cell receptor beta chains follows, all from one sample in a study of blood T cells in healthy people across ages. TCRdb re-called the 5' RACE reads through MiXCR, storing one row per CDR3 protein. The table includes around 1,000,000 distinct CDR3 sequences, approximately 38% detected once. The sample consisted of blood. These receptors were obtained from a man between 18 and 35 years old in good health. CDR3s include the opening cysteine and the closing phenylalanine or tryptophan. The D gene is left open where the match is weak. Some rows have no size entry. The others give once, few or many, or a class for an expanded clone.

- | TRBJ2-1 | TRBV9 | many | CASSANPDGGNEQFF | TGTGCCAGCAGCGCAAACCCAGACGGAGGTAATGAGCAGTTCTTC
- | TRBJ2-7 | TRBV7-2 | - | CASSLGQAAYEQYF | TGTGCCAGCAGCTTAGGCCAGGCTGCCTACGAGCAGTACTTC
- | TRBJ2-3 | TRBV20-1 | few | CSASPGATDTQYF | TGCAGTGCTAGCCCCGGGGCGACAGATACGCAGTATTTT
- | TRBJ2-3 | TRBV5-1 | few | CASSVLGGDTQYF | TGCGCCAGCAGCGTTTTAGGCGGGGACACGCAGTATTTT
- | TRBJ2-3 | TRBV2 | - | CASKPQHDLGTDTQYF | TGTGCCAGCAAGCCCCAGCATGACCTTGGCACAGATACGCAGTATTTT
- | TRBJ2-1 | TRBV12-3/TRBV12-4 | few | CASSFRRTANNEQFF | TGTGCCAGCAGTTTTCGCCGCACTGCTAACAATGAGCAGTTCTTC
- | TRBJ1-5 | TRBV19 | - | CASSAQRRGKNQPQHF | TGTGCCAGTAGTGCCCAGAGACGGGGAAAGAATCAGCCCCAGCATTTT
- | TRBJ1-4 | TRBV4-2 | - | CASSLGPIQTTNEKLFF | TGTGCCAGCAGCCTGGGACCGATTCAAACAACTAATGAAAAACTGTTTTTT
TRBD1 | TRBJ1-1 | TRBV7-8 | few | CASSQPLPTGDTEAFF | TGTGCCAGCAGCCAGCCCCTCCCGACAGGGGACACTGAAGCTTTCTTT
- | TRBJ1-2 | TRBV6-6 | - | CATRGDNYGYTF | TGTGCCACGAGGGGGGATAACTATGGCTACACCTTC
- | TRBJ1-4 | TRBV30 | - | CAWSRRSPNEKLFF | TGTGCCTGGAGTCGCAGGTCGCCTAATGAAAAACTGTTTTTT
- | TRBJ1-2 | TRBV12-3/TRBV12-4 | - | CASSLLSEYGYTF | TGTGCCAGCAGTTTATTGTCCGAGTATGGCTACACCTTC
- | TRBJ1-1 | TRBV2 | once | CASQGREKTVTEAFF | TGTGCCAGCCAAGGCAGGGAAAAAACCGTCACTGAAGCTTTCTTT
- | TRBJ1-5 | TRBV7-2 | many | CASSIQGRDQPQHF | TGTGCCAGCAGTATACAGGGAAGAGATCAGCCCCAGCATTTT
- | TRBJ2-2 | TRBV12-3/TRBV12-4 | - | CASSLARQEDTGELFF | TGTGCCAGCAGTTTAGCCCGGCAGGAGGACACCGGGGAGCTGTTTTTT
- | TRBJ2-3 | TRBV7-2 | few | CASSTYSSTDTQYF | TGTGCCAGCAGCACGTACTCTAGCACAGATACGCAGTATTTT
TRBD2 | TRBJ2-5 | TRBV12-3/TRBV12-4 | few | CASSLWGSGGAETQYF | TGTGCCAGCAGTTTATGGGGTAGCGGGGGGGCAGAGACCCAGTACTTC
- | TRBJ1-2 | TRBV20-1 | - | CSAPGPGNGYTF | TGCAGTGCCCCGGGACCGGGGAATGGCTACACCTTC
- | TRBJ1-2 | TRBV10-3 | - | CATTGTHYLNYGYTF | TGTGCCACAACCGGGACTCACTACTTAAACTATGGCTACACCTTC
- | TRBJ2-4 | TRBV15 | - | CATSREGGIAKNIQYF | TGTGCCACCAGCAGAGAGGGGGGTATAGCCAAAAACATTCAGTACTTC
TRBD1 | TRBJ1-2 | TRBV25-1 | few | CAIRQGGGYTF | TGTGCCATCAGACAGGGTGGTGGCTACACCTTC
- | TRBJ1-3 | TRBV12-3/TRBV12-4 | - | CASSFGGGGSGNTIYF | TGTGCCAGCAGTTTTGGAGGGGGAGGCTCTGGAAACACCATATATTTT
- | TRBJ2-2 | TRBV7-2 | - | CASSLLRCGGYTGELFF | TGTGCCAGCAGCTTGTTGCGGTGCGGGGGCTACACCGGGGAGCTGTTTTTT
- | TRBJ2-3 | TRBV24-1 | few | CATSARVGPRDTDTQYF | TGTGCCACCAGTGCCCGCGTTGGTCCCCGCGACACAGATACGCAGTATTTT
TRBD1 | TRBJ1-2 | TRBV7-2 | few | CASSSSTGSNYGYTF | TGTGCCAGCAGCTCCTCGACAGGGTCGAACTATGGCTACACCTTC
- | TRBJ2-1 | TRBV3-1 | - | CASSQGQSLVNEQFF | TGTGCCAGCAGCCAAGGACAGTCTCTGGTCAATGAGCAGTTCTTC
- | TRBJ2-1 | TRBV6-5 | few | CASKKGDPSSYNEQFF | TGTGCCAGCAAAAAGGGGGATCCGAGCTCCTACAATGAGCAGTTCTTC